The present entry profiles one T cell receptor beta chain with its context. What it recognizes is unknown. CDR1 SGHDT and CDR2 YYEEEE come from the germline V gene. The CDR3 runs 14 residues. V was clipped by 4 bases and J by 2 bases; unmatched bases: 3. The data derive from a study of cytotoxic CD8 clonotypes in ibrutinib-treated CLL. Study-level background: In all, about 11 patients were relapsed/refractory, roughly 15 were treatment-naive and around 17 were IGHV unmutated. Response samples were obtained once patients had received a median approximately 11 months of treatment, range 6 to 36.

Here immunoSEQ multiplex PCR was the method, and the copy in TCRdb shows in-frame clones only, minus some. The sample has 75,000 to 80,000 clones, less than 85% seen once; the top ten hold less than 40%. The study's findings and limits: The study found public clonotypes uncommon, contracting or stable on treatment.

The chain has TRBV5-6 and TRBJ2-7, with TRBD1 identical over 10 bases. This clonotype was obtained from a human donor with chronic lymphocytic leukemia. The sample in question was PBMCs, obtained after 24 months of ibrutinib treatment. CDR3 protein: CASSPDRGAYEQYF. For the CDR3, the DNA is TGTGCCAGCAGCCCGGACAGGGGGGCCTACGAGCAGTACTTC.